This T cell receptor beta chain was retrieved from a study of cytomegalovirus exposure and HLA in healthy donors (TCRdb year 2017). For the study in its entirety: In an earlier analysis of under 600 of the donors, 276 Gb of sequence data and about 110 million unique TCR beta sequences from about 180 million T cells were reported. Using immunosequencing, the study profiled T cell repertoires from 500 to 800 subjects and related those repertoires to cytomegalovirus serostatus. The study aimed to test whether signatures of past pathogen exposure could be identified by cataloging public T cell receptors. In an earlier analysis of 587 of the donors, high-throughput TCR beta sequencing was used to judge whether each TCR beta V gene segment behaved as functional or pseudogenic. Of the roughly 400 genotyped donors, 81% fell in the genetic ancestry cluster associated with self-reported Caucasian donors. A later analysis re-analyzed previously published TCR beta repertoires from roughly 630 donors and added high-resolution HLA genotyping to study TCR occurrence patterns. Among several hundred genotyped donors of the cohort, an average of about 240,000 unique TCR beta nucleotide sequences was sequenced per donor, of which about 20% were non-productive. HLA typing covered class I and class II loci at four-digit resolution. To predict cytomegalovirus infection status, the study combined high-throughput TCR immunosequencing, statistical association of individual TCRs with disease status, and machine learning. In addition to the first cohort of 666 subjects, a separate validation cohort of approximately 130 different subjects was used. In a later genetic analysis, genome-wide SNP genotypes for about three fifths of the roughly 670 donors were used, and that subset was treated as a discovery cohort. Typing coverage differed by locus: A, B, C, DRB1 and DQB1 were typed in about 620-630 donors, DQA1 in around 500, DPA1 in approximately 610, and DPB1 in 472. The later analysis used no new phenotypic data to find candidate immune exposures, relying instead on TCR beta sequences and their occurrence across donors. Every repertoire in the discovery cohort had been generated on one and the same sequencing platform. Donor age, sex, ethnicity and CMV serostatus were compiled together with the repertoire data. Several DR-DQ haplotypes were treated as single units for association and clustering because of strong linkage in the cohort. An early release covering just under 650 HLA-typed donors comprised roughly 300 gigabases of sequencing data and tens of millions of unique TCR sequences.

Here is what the overall study found, with its caveats: In a later analysis, 16,951 TCR beta sequences were associated with specific HLA alleles at a false discovery rate of 0.05. Assigning TCR associations to individual alleles was difficult when HLA alleles, especially DR and DQ, strongly co-occurred. The presence/absence analyses assumed that sequencing depth was roughly uniform across donors, and that assumption may not be true. The study gave a list of about 160 TCR beta chains associated with cytomegalovirus. A later genetic analysis associated a missense DCLRE1C variant with V-gene and J-gene trimming of TCR beta chains, and an independent cohort replicated the association. Correlated functional status among segregating V segments might reflect linkage disequilibrium, but an unknown experimental factor could not be ruled out. According to a later analysis, most CMV-associated TCR beta chains appeared to be HLA-restricted, and the HLA associations seemed to be driven largely by CMV exposure. A later analysis found that HLA-associated TCR beta chains were more clonally expanded and had lower generation probabilities than equally common non-associated chains. Because some donors lacked HLA typing at each locus, the association tests relied only on the typed subset. Only TCR beta chains were sequenced in this cohort, and the absence of alpha or paired-chain data limited detectable features. The earlier analysis of approximately 540 of the donors excluded fewer than 20 rarely observed V segments, including chromosome 9 orphons, because counts were too low. Several of the top co-occurrence clusters appeared to be linked to parvovirus B19, influenza, CMV and Epstein-Barr virus, according to a later analysis. In an earlier analysis of 587 of the donors, most TCR beta V segments appeared in productive rearrangements about 87% or about 30% of the time, broadly matching IMGT annotations. A later analysis found that TCR association rates varied across HLA loci, with DRB1 alleles showing the most associated TCRs and HLA-C alleles the fewest. A cluster of highly shared sequence variants was judged likely to represent a technical artifact of the sequencing pipeline. While some public TCRs were present in many individuals, most TCR sequences turned up only very rarely across donors. A later genetic analysis reported fewer N-insertions in productive TCRs among donors in an Asian-associated ancestry cluster than the roughly 620-donor mean. A further reported finding was that TCR beta sequences accurately predicted the HLA-A and HLA-B alleles for most subjects in the first cohort. In both the original and validation cohorts, the classifier was reported to diagnose cytomegalovirus status with high specificity and sensitivity. For the cohort, immune exposure information was limited to CMV serostatus. It was suggested by the authors that the approach could potentially be generalized to other disease states and immunological phenotypes. A few of the identified cytomegalovirus-associated TCR beta chains were confirmed in vitro to be specific for cytomegalovirus antigens.

The cohort was made up of about 610 healthy bone marrow donors. At the time of sampling, all cohort members were nominally healthy, though unrecorded immune exposures were likely present. The donor was CMV seronegative and belonged to the group of 352 seronegative cohort members. A peripheral blood sample was collected from each donor, and TCR beta sequencing was performed on peripheral blood mononuclear cells. Genomic DNA was extracted from the blood cell samples with the Qiagen DNeasy Blood Extraction Kit. On this clone: Its antigen is currently not known. Base qualities are not at hand, and no much larger clone is one base apart.

Libraries were made using the immunoSEQ multiplex PCR assay. For the multiplex PCR, a mixture combining 60 forward primers for TCR Vbeta segments and 13 reverse primers for TCR Jbeta segments was used. The CDR3 region of rearranged TCR beta genes was amplified from genomic DNA by a multiplex PCR assay. On the Illumina HiSeq System, the amplified TCR beta libraries were sequenced as 87-base-pair reads. Per the authors' processing: Across the 670 or so repertoires, a later analysis counted some 81 million unique TCR beta chains, 9.5 million to 13 million of which were shared by at least two donors. Raw reads were error-corrected and collapsed into unique sequences with a nearest-neighbor algorithm that merged closely related sequences to remove PCR and sequencing errors. To assign V, D and J gene segments, CDR3 sequences were aligned to IMGT reference sequences. Each retained sequence needed at least a six-nucleotide match to both a V gene segment and a J gene segment. Rearrangements were classified as productive when the CDR3 lacked stop codons and remained in frame with V and J, and all other rearrangements were classified as non-productive. CDR3 was defined by IMGT convention, running from the second conserved V-encoded cysteine to the conserved J-encoded phenylalanine. Sequences without an unambiguous match to a single V gene segment were excluded from the earlier analysis of 587 of the donors. An earlier analysis of about 590 of the donors classified V segments as functional when productive rearrangements were above 56.7% and as segregating when the standard deviation between donors was above 5%. A statistical classification framework was built for diagnosing cytomegalovirus status from the catalog of TCR beta chain sequences. V and J gene assignment, in a later analysis, came from comparing TCR nucleotide sequences with IMGT/GENE-DB human TR gene sequences. In a later analysis, CDR3 sequences and most-parsimonious VDJ recombination scenarios were assigned using the TCRdist pipeline. A later analysis defined each TCR beta chain by its CDR3 amino acid sequence plus V-gene family, and excluded reads lacking a unique V-gene family. To address suspected cross-contamination and a sequencing artifact, a later analysis removed 592 highly shared, low-generation-probability nucleotide sequences. In a later analysis, a clonal expansion index was calculated for each public chain from normalized within-repertoire ranks of inferred template counts. A later analysis computed generation probabilities with a VDJ recombination model fitted to out-of-frame rearrangements, and checked the results against IGoR. A later analysis scored TCR-TCR, TCR-HLA and TCR-CMV co-occurrence with hypergeometric tests, applying a repertoire-size bias correction to TCR pairs. A later analysis estimated false discovery rates by permuting HLA or CMV assignments 20 times. A later analysis grouped co-occurring TCRs with DBSCAN, adding TCRdist sequence similarity when clustering within HLA-allele-positive subsets. For co-occurrence clustering, repertoires with fewer than 30,000 or more than 120,000 public chains were excluded, along with about five repertoires with anomalous nucleotide sharing. TCRdb carries this immuneACCESS record with in-frame sequences only. Its versions omit some clonotypes, under half of them owing to an unresolved V gene in the studies checked, with the rest unexplained. From that table come the V and J calls and clone size; the DNA was used to work out D and trimming. The sample table holds about 190,000 clones, of which 75% to 85% were seen once. The ten largest clones capture 0.6% to 0.7% of the sample.

The specimen sequenced was PBMCs. This TCR was sampled from a boy aged 5-17 years in good health and CMV-seronegative.

This receptor has the CDR3 CASNRTVGYTF. The DNA sequence is given as TGTGCCAGCAACCGGACAGTCGGCTACACCTTC. Rearrangement joined TRBV21-1 to TRBJ1-2; the table gives TRBD1 as D, unverified against the DNA. TRBV21-1 is labeled a pseudogene. Inclusive of the bounding cysteine and phenylalanine, the CDR3 is 11 residues long. Only CDR3 DNA is held: 33 bases, read in frame from base 1.